This TCR beta chain was sequenced for a study of cytomegalovirus exposure and HLA in healthy donors (dated by TCRdb to about 2017). Regarding the study in general: According to a later analysis, one platform produced both the 100 to 150 validation repertoires and the approximately 600 repertoires of the first cohort. The aim of the study was to test whether cataloging public T cell receptors could identify signatures of past pathogen exposure. A separate validation cohort of about 110 different subjects was used in addition to the approximately 700-subject first cohort. To predict cytomegalovirus infection status, the study brought together high-throughput TCR immunosequencing, statistical association of individual TCRs with disease status, and machine learning. Here is what the overall study found, with its caveats: The study listed 164 TCR beta chains as associated with cytomegalovirus. Across donors, most TCR sequences were observed very rarely, whereas some public TCRs were present in many individuals. In a later analysis, TCRs clustered in the first cohort were found to also tend to co-occur in the approximately 120 validation repertoires, with 90% to 95% of cluster scores above 0. A later analysis lacked HLA typing for the validation cohort, so it scored co-occurrence in that cohort across all 110 or so repertoires. Cytomegalovirus status was reported to be diagnosed by the classifier with high specificity and sensitivity in both the original and validation cohorts. According to the authors, the approach could potentially be generalized to other disease states and immunological phenotypes. In vitro tests confirmed that three of the cytomegalovirus-associated TCR beta chains recognize cytomegalovirus antigens.

Donors formed part of the validation cohort, which comprised over a hundred subjects and was distinct from the first cohort of 550 to 850 subjects. Comment on this clone: There is no known antigen for this receptor. Base quality data are lacking; no much larger clone is found one base away.

From the cysteine through the phenylalanine, the CDR3 covers 13 amino acids. Of the read, only the CDR3 DNA is kept; its 39 bases are in frame from base 1. CDR1 and CDR2 were assigned from the germline V gene as MNHNS and SASEGT. Germline trimming: 8 bases from V, 6 bases from J; junction bases outside gene matches: 8. To prepare the library, the immunoSEQ multiplex PCR assay was applied. Per the source publication's procedure: A statistical classification framework was developed to diagnose cytomegalovirus status using the catalog of TCR beta chain sequences. TCRdb holds this immuneACCESS table with in-frame rearrangements only. Some clones are missing; in checked studies, unresolved V genes explain under half, and the rest has no known cause. The V and J calls and clone size come from that table; D and trimming were worked out from the DNA. The sample contains 90,000 to 150,000 clones, roughly 90% of them found a single time. The ten largest account for roughly 6% of the sample.

The clonotype was recovered from a woman aged 18-29 years in good health and CMV-seropositive. The chain uses TRBV6-1 and TRBJ2-7, with 9 bases aligning to TRBD1. Sequencing was performed on PBMCs. This receptor has the CDR3 CASLRQGVSEQYF. DNA sequence: TGTGCCAGCTTGAGACAGGGGGTCTCCGAGCAGTACTTC.